This section outlines one T cell receptor (beta chain) sequence together with its context. In the authors' methods: Estimation of nucleated cell counts relied on the amplification of reference gene primers. Only in-frame clones appear in the TCRdb table, and some are missing; sequencing was by immunoSEQ multiplex PCR. D and trimming were read from the DNA, whereas the V and J calls and clone size are those reported in that table. The data contain under 50,000 clones, 90% to 95% of them seen just once; the ten biggest clones take up roughly 1%. The CDR3 consists of 14 residues. The germline gives CDR1 SGHRS, CDR2 YFSETQ. V lost 0 bases and J 10 bases, leaving 16 bases between the germline ends. This specimen belongs to a study of blood T cell repertoires in COVID-19. For the study at large: COVID-19 samples, acute and convalescent, were from the United States, Italy and Spain. Sources were T cells, B-cell-depleted T cells, or PBMCs; the material itself was cDNA or gDNA.

Those enrolled in Seattle joined during active infection and were followed longitudinally afterward. Sample: peripheral blood. This TCR was recovered from a man aged 55 to 70 with COVID-19, enrolled during active disease. V and J are TRBV5-1 and TRBJ1-1; possible D gene TRBD1, 6 bases. In DNA, the CDR3 is TGCGCCAGCAGCTTGGCCGCAGGGGAGCTAACAGCTTTCTTT. This sequence encodes CASSLAAGELTAFF. Filled out from reference TRBV5-1 and TRBJ1-1, the complete variable domain reads KAGVTQTPRYLIKTRGQQVTLSCSPISGHRSVSWYQQTPGQGLQFLFEYFSETQRNKGNFPGRFSGRQFSNSRSEMNVSTLELGDSALYLCASSLAAGELTAFFGQGTRLTVV.